This T cell receptor (beta chain) was captured in a study of neoadjuvant anti-PD-1 for oral cavity cancer. On the study more broadly: Before surgery, most patients got three to four biweekly 3 mg/kg nivolumab doses. Patients without progression got a fourth dose around day 43. Study-level points and caveats: PBMC Gini-index clonality exceeded responders' in non-responders post-nivolumab.

This CDR3 is 12 amino acids long. Trimming cost V 8 bases and J 7 bases, with 11 bases left between them. The V gene's germline CDR1 is MNHNY and CDR2 SVGAGI (reference sequence). Notes on this clone: As yet, its antigen is unknown.

Assay used: immunoSEQ multiplex PCR; TCRdb lists only in-frame clones, some missing. The sample has 7,500 to 8,000 clones; roughly three fifths are singletons. Time point here: after neoadjuvant nivolumab, at surgical resection. Cohort: HPV-negative, locally advanced oral cavity squamous cell carcinoma patients. The TCR comes from a person between 40 and 85 years old with oral cavity squamous cell carcinoma. Here the sequenced sample was PBMCs, taken after nivolumab (anti-PD-1) treatment. The chain employs TRBV6-6 and TRBJ2-2; D might be TRBD1 (5 bases). The CDR3 reads CASGASHGELFF. The CDR3 nucleotides read TGTGCCAGCGGGGCCTCTCACGGGGAGCTGTTTTTT.